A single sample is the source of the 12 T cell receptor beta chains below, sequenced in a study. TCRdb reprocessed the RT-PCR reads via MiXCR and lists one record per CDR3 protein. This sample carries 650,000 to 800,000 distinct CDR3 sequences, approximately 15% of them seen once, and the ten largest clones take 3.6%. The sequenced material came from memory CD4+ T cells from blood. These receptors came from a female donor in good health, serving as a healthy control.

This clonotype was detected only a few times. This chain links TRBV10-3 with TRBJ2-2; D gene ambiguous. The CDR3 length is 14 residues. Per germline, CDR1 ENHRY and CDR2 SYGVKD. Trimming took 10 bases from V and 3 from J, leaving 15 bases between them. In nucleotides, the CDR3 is TGTGCCACCAAAGTCTCAACGGACACCGGGGAGCTGTTTTTT. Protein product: CATKVSTDTGELFF.

CDR3 region: CASSPTVPFYEQYF. Here the CDR3 DNA reads TGTGCCAGCAGCCCCACGGTCCCCTTCTACGAGCAGTACTTC. V is TRBV11-2 and J is TRBJ2-7; D not certain. This CDR3 is built from 14 residues. CDR1 is SGHAT, CDR2 FQNNGV, per germline. Deletions cut 5 bases from V and 3 bases from J, with 14 bases between.

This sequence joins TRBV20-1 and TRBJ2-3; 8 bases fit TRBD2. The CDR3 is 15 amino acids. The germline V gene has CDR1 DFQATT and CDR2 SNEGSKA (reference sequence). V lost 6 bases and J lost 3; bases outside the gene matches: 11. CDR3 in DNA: TGCAGTGCGCCGGCCAGGGCGGGAGGTACAGATACGCAGTATTTT. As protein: CSAPARAGGTDTQYF.

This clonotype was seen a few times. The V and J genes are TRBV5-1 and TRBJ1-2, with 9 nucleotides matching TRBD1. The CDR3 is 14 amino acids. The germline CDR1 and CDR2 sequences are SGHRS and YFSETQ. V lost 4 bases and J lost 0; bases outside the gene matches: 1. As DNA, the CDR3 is TGCGCCAGCAGCCGGGACAGGGCTAACTATGGCTACACCTTC. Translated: CASSRDRANYGYTF.

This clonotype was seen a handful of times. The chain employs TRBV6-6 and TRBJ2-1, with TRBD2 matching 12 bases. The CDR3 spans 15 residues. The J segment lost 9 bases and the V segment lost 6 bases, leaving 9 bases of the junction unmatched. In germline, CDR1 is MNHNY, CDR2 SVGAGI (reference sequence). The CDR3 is CASRPLAGGVGEQFF. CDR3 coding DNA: TGTGCCAGCAGACCACTAGCGGGAGGAGTTGGTGAGCAGTTCTTC.

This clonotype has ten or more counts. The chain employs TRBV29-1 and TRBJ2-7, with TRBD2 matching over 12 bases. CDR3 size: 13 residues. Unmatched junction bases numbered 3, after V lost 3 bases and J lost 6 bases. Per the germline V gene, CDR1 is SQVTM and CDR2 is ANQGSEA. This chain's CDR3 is CSVDLAGGREQYF. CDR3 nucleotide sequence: TGCAGCGTTGACCTAGCGGGGGGGCGCGAGCAGTACTTC.

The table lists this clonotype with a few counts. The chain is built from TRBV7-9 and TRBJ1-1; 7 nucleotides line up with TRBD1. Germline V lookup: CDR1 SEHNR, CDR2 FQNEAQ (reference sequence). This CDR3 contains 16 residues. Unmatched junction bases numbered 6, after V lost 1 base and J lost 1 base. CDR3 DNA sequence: TGTGCCAGCAGCTTAGTCGTTGGGACAGCGAACACTGAAGCTTTCTTT. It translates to CASSLVVGTANTEAFF.

The CDR3 nucleotides are TGTGCCAGCAGCTTAAGCGCGCGAGGCACTGAAGCTTTCTTT. This encodes CASSLSARGTEAFF. The chain links TRBV7-9 to TRBJ1-1; the D is unclear. CDR3 length equals 14 residues. V was cut by 2 bases and J by 4 bases, with 11 bases left in between. Germline CDR1 and CDR2: SEHNR and FQNEAQ (reference sequence).

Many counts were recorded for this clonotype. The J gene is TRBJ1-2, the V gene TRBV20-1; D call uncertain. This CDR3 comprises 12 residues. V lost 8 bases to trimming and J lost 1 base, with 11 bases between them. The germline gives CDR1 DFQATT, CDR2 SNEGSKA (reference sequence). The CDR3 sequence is CSSPGDNYGYTF. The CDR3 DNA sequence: TGCAGTTCTCCTGGAGATAACTATGGCTACACCTTC.

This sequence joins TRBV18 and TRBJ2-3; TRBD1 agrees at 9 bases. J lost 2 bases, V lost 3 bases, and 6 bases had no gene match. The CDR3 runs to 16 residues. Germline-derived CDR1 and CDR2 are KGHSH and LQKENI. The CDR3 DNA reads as TGTGCCAGCTCACCCTTACAGGGGGCTAACACAGATACGCAGTATTTT. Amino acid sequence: CASSPLQGANTDTQYF.

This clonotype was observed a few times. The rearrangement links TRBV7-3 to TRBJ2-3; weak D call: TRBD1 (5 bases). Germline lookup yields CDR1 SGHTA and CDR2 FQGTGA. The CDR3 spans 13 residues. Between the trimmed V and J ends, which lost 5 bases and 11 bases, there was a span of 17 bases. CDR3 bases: TGTGCCAGCAGCCCCGGTAGGGGTTCCCAGCAGTATTTT. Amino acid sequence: CASSPGRGSQQYF.

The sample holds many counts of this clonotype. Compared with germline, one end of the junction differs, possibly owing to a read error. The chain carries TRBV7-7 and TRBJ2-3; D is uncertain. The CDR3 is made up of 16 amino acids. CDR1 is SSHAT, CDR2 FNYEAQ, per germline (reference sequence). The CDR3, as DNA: TGTGCTAGCAGCTTAGGGCTCAGCAGCACCACAGATACGCAGTATTTT. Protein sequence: CASSLGLSSTTDTQYF.